The present T cell receptor (beta chain) was sequenced within a study of blood T cells in healthy people across ages. Study-level findings and limits: Lack of knowledge of donor CMV status possibly confounded expanded clonotype changes.

Germline-derived CDR1 and CDR2 are MNHEY and SMNVEV (reference sequence). The CDR3 runs to 14 residues. Trimming pared 5 bases from V and 0 bases from J, leaving 8 bases between. This clonotype showed up just a few times. The antigen remains unidentified. PCR was performed a second time for roughly 7 to 12 cycles using a sample-barcoded 5' primer and a J-beta primer mix. MiXCR, applied by TCRdb to the 5' RACE reads, yields one record per CDR3 protein. The sample records about 1,000,000 distinct CDR3 sequences, around 45% being singletons. The sample comprised blood. This chain connects TRBV27 to TRBJ2-4, with no clear D. The clonotype was recovered from a woman aged 55-70 years in good health. CDR3 sequence reads: CASSPLGAKNIQYF. The CDR3 coding sequence is TGTGCCAGCAGTCCGCTCGGAGCCAAAAACATTCAGTACTTC.